These T cell receptor beta chains were read from a single sample in a study of blood T cell repertoires in COVID-19. Produced via immunoSEQ multiplex PCR; TCRdb's table is partial and in-frame only. This table has more than 300,000 clones, approximately 90% appearing once. Sequences were obtained from PBMCs or T cells enriched from blood (not recorded which). These receptors were taken from a man younger than 45 who had recovered from COVID-19. CDR3s leave out the opening cysteine and the closing phenylalanine or tryptophan. D genes are given only for firm matches.

D	V	J	CDR3
TRBD1	TRBV30	TRBJ1-4	AWSPGTGGGGEKLF
-	TRBV30	TRBJ1-2	AWGRPGWNYGYT
TRBD2	TRBV19	TRBJ2-5	ASSINSGGQETQY
-	TRBV19	TRBJ1-5	ASSIQGRLTQWTQH
-	TRBV9	TRBJ2-5	ASSGEGRETQY
TRBD2	TRBV11-3	TRBJ2-7	ASSPLAEPYEQY
-	TRBV7-6	TRBJ2-7	ASSLVTTRTGEQY
-	TRBV28	TRBJ1-4	AIKRGTEKLF
-	TRBV24-1	TRBJ1-4	ATARGGGEKLF
-	TRBV11-2	TRBJ2-7	ASSLGYSSYEQY
-	TRBV30	TRBJ1-1	ACKQGTGVKTEAF
TRBD2	TRBV10-2	TRBJ2-3	ASSPLAGGIDTQY
TRBD1	TRBV10-1	TRBJ2-2	ASTEDRGTGELF
-	TRBV6-4	TRBJ1-5	ASSPDTGQPQH
TRBD2	TRBV5-1	TRBJ2-3	ASSGTSGTDTQY
TRBD1	TRBV7-2	TRBJ1-1	ASSWTGRNTEAF
TRBD2	TRBV19	TRBJ2-1	ASRVRDGGFLDEQF
-	TRBV7-8	TRBJ1-1	ASNRAGANTEAF
-	TRBV6-4	TRBJ2-2	ASSTEIFTGELF
TRBD2	TRBV15	TRBJ2-1	ATSKTLGLAGGHGEQF
-	TRBV11-2	TRBJ1-1	ASSLATWAEAF
TRBD2	TRBV3-1/TRBV3-2	TRBJ2-1	ASSSRLAGVWNEQF
-	TRBV19	TRBJ2-1	ASKLQGNSYNEQF
-	TRBV9	TRBJ1-4	ASSVGTSGGSNEKLF
-	TRBV6-5	TRBJ2-7	ASSKQGGVGEQY
TRBD1	TRBV4-1	TRBJ1-6	ASSQDSRTGPRWGNSPLH
-	TRBV19	TRBJ2-1	ASSIAGGLPYLF
TRBD1	TRBV4-1	TRBJ2-3	ASSHPRTGGVTDTQY
TRBD1	TRBV18	TRBJ2-2	ASSPGQVMNTGELF
TRBD1	TRBV24-1	TRBJ1-1	ATRTGNQAF
-	TRBV28	TRBJ1-5	ASSPHRAELLNQPQH
TRBD1	TRBV7-9	TRBJ1-5	ASSSGQGGPSDQPQH
TRBD2	TRBV5-3	TRBJ2-7	ARSALPRTRRGREQY
-	TRBV6-6	TRBJ1-4	ASSYSLSSVNEKLF
-	TRBV30	TRBJ1-2	AWSVGGDRPSSGYT